Following are 22 T cell receptor beta chains from one sample sequenced in a study of OX40 agonist ivuxolimab in advanced cancers. Data came from immunoSEQ multiplex PCR; TCRdb stores just in-frame clones and leaves some out. The sample consists of roughly 90,000 clones, 87% of them appearing once. Specimen: CD4+ or CD8+ T cells sorted from blood, collected in a trial of the OX40 agonist ivuxolimab. These receptor sequences come from an adult with an advanced solid tumor such as melanoma, head and neck, liver or kidney cancer.

This clone was detected a few times. The genes are TRBV5-8 and TRBJ2-1, with TRBD2 matching over 8 bases. V trimming: 4 bases; J trimming: 5 bases; junction bases outside the gene matches: 11. The CDR3 consists of 16 residues. Looked up from germline, CDR1 is SGHTS and CDR2 is YDEGEE. The chain's CDR3 is CASSRGASGWDNEQFF. CDR3 coding DNA: TGTGCCAGCAGCCGAGGGGCTAGCGGGTGGGACAATGAGCAGTTCTTC.

V is TRBV6-1 and J is TRBJ1-1; D remains ambiguous. Trimming left V 3 bases short and J 4 bases short, with 9 bases between. Germline V lookup: CDR1 MNHNS, CDR2 SASEGT. This CDR3 spans 13 amino acids. CDR3 region: CASSDPGGTEAFF. In nucleotides, the CDR3 is TGTGCCAGCAGTGACCCGGGAGGCACTGAAGCTTTCTTT.

This clone was found many times. V usage is TRBV30 and J usage is TRBJ1-5, with D perhaps matching TRBD1 (5 bases). The CDR3 is 15 amino acids. Trimming stripped 1 base from V and 4 bases from J, with 14 bases between. Germline V gene sequence: CDR1 GTSNPN, CDR2 SVGIG (reference sequence). Here the CDR3 reads CAWSALGGGNQPQHF. CDR3 DNA: TGTGCCTGGAGTGCTTTGGGGGGGGGTAATCAGCCCCAGCATTTT.

This clone appeared a single time. CDR3 amino acids: CASSGVSLGASYEQYF. The CDR3, as DNA: TGTGCCAGCAGTGGAGTTTCTTTAGGGGCCTCCTACGAGCAGTACTTC. The chain has TRBV6-1 and TRBJ2-7, with D possibly being TRBD1 (5 bases). The V end lost 4 bases, the J end lost 0 bases, and 16 bases lay between the germline ends. Germline lookup yields CDR1 MNHNS and CDR2 SASEGT. CDR3 length: 16 amino acids.

J is TRBJ2-5 and V is TRBV2; D might be TRBD1 (5 bases). The V gene's germline CDR1 is SNHLY and CDR2 FYNNEI. CDR3 length: 12 residues. The ends were cut back, 4 bases at V and 5 bases at J, with 8 bases in the middle. CDR3 coding DNA: TGTGCCAGCAGTGTATCAGGGGAGACCCAGTACTTC. Translation: CASSVSGETQYF.

The chain uses TRBV5-1 and TRBJ2-7, with 7 bases identical to TRBD1. The CDR3 is 14 amino acids. V was pared by 4 bases and J by 4 bases, with 8 bases of the junction left unmatched. The germline V gene encodes CDR1 SGHRS and CDR2 YFSETQ. CDR3 sequence: CASSPGTAWYEQYF. The CDR3, as DNA: TGCGCCAGCAGCCCCGGGACAGCTTGGTACGAGCAGTACTTC.

The chain has TRBV30 and TRBJ2-1; 7 bases align to TRBD1. The CDR3 contains 16 residues. CDR1 and CDR2 from the germline V gene are GTSNPN and SVGIG (reference sequence). The junction had 12 bases not matched to a gene; V was cut back by 0 bases and J by 7 bases. The CDR3 sequence: CAWSVLGQAPRNEQFF. The CDR3 DNA is TGTGCCTGGAGTGTACTAGGACAGGCCCCTAGAAATGAGCAGTTCTTC.

This chain connects TRBV6-6 to TRBJ2-7; D may match TRBD1 or TRBD2 (5 bases each). CDR1 is MNHNY, CDR2 SVGAGI, per germline (reference sequence). The CDR3 is 15 amino acids. V gave up 7 bases and J gave up 0 bases, with 16 bases separating them. CDR3 in amino acids: CASTSWDGSSYEQYF. For the CDR3, the DNA is TGTGCCAGCACTTCTTGGGACGGAAGCTCCTACGAGCAGTACTTC.

J is TRBJ2-1 and V is TRBV7-2, with 10 bases that match TRBD1. The germline V gene has CDR1 SGHTA and CDR2 FQGNSA. Trimming at V came to 5 bases and at J to 2 bases, leaving 3 bases not matched to a gene. The CDR3 contains 15 residues. CDR3 sequence reads: CASSPDRGAYNEQFF. The CDR3 DNA is TGTGCCAGCAGCCCGGACAGGGGGGCCTACAATGAGCAGTTCTTC.

CDR3 bases: TGTGCCAGCAGCTTAGGATCAGGATCTTGGGTCACTGAAGCTTTCTTT. Its translation is CASSLGSGSWVTEAFF. The V call is TRBV11-1, the J call TRBJ1-1; no clear D. CDR3 size: 16 residues. Germline CDR1 is SGHAT and CDR2 is FQDESV (reference sequence). Between the trimmed V and J ends, which lost 1 base and 4 bases, there was a span of 16 bases.

The sample holds one count of this clone. The chain is built from TRBV11-2 and TRBJ2-3; perhaps TRBD2 as D (5 bases). The CDR3 extends over 15 amino acids. Germline CDR1 reads SGHAT; CDR2 reads FQNNGV. Trimming removed 3 bases at V and 3 bases at J, with 13 bases between. CDR3 residues: CASSFRRGRTDTQYF. Here the CDR3 DNA reads TGTGCCAGCAGCTTCCGTCGGGGAAGGACAGATACGCAGTATTTT.

The rearrangement uses TRBV28 and TRBJ1-1; no clear D gene. Germline V gene sequence: CDR1 MDHEN, CDR2 SYDVKM. The V end was cut by 6 bases, the J end by 4 bases, with 6 bases between. CDR3 length: 11 amino acids. The CDR3 loop reads CASRTPTEAFF. The CDR3 nucleotides read TGTGCCAGCAGAACTCCCACTGAAGCTTTCTTT.

Turning to this clone: A read error may account for a junction end that differs from germline. The V call is TRBV7-7, the J call TRBJ2-5; D not resolved. The CDR3 totals 13 residues. CDR1 is SSHAT, CDR2 FNYEAQ, per germline (reference sequence). CDR3 sequence: CASSLELGETQYF. For the CDR3, the DNA is TGTGCTAGCAGCTTAGAGTTGGGGGAGACCCAGTACTTC.

This clone was found once. This chain joins TRBV18 and TRBJ2-5; the match to TRBD1 covers 10 bases. Trimming removed 5 bases from V and 5 bases from J; junction bases left unmatched: 5. The CDR3 is 14 residues long. Germline V lookup: CDR1 KGHSH, CDR2 LQKENI. The DNA for the CDR3 is TGTGCCAGCTCAAGCCGGGACAGGGGTGAGACCCAGTACTTC. As protein: CASSSRDRGETQYF.

The chain has TRBV7-2 and TRBJ1-2; 7 bases are shared with TRBD1. There are 13 residues in the CDR3. CDR1 is SGHTA, CDR2 FQGNSA, per germline. The trim removed 1 base at V and 4 bases at J, leaving 0 bases unmatched. Here the CDR3 reads CASSLGTGYGYTF. The CDR3 coding sequence is TGTGCCAGCAGCTTAGGGACAGGCTATGGCTACACCTTC.

This chain uses TRBV27 with TRBJ2-4, with 7 bases lining up with TRBD2. After removal of 5 bases from V and 8 bases from J, the junction contained 9 bases not matched to a gene. CDR1 is MNHEY and CDR2 is SMNVEV in the germline V gene (reference sequence). CDR3 length: 14 residues. This CDR3 is CASSLSRDYDIQYF. DNA for the CDR3: TGTGCCAGCAGTCTCTCCAGGGACTATGACATTCAGTACTTC.

V usage is TRBV7-2 and J usage is TRBJ1-1; D is unclear. Deletions cut 1 base from V and 11 bases from J, with 14 bases between. The germline V gene encodes CDR1 SGHTA and CDR2 FQGNSA. This CDR3 has 13 amino acids. The CDR3 here is CASSLEAEGRAFF. CDR3 nucleotides: TGTGCCAGCAGCTTAGAAGCGGAGGGCAGGGCTTTCTTT. The complete variable domain, with remaining parts taken from reference TRBV7-2 and TRBJ1-1, reads GAGVSQSPSNKVTEKGKDVELRCDPISGHTALYWYRQSLGQGLEFLIYFQGNSAPDKSGLPSDRFSAERTGGSVSTLTIQRTQQEDSAVYLCASSLEAEGRAFFGQGTRLTVV.

This clone occurred a few times. This rearrangement joins TRBV10-3 to TRBJ1-3; unclear D gene. Germline CDR1 is ENHRY and CDR2 is SYGVKD. CDR3 length equals 14 residues. Between the trimmed V and J ends, which lost 3 bases and 0 bases, there was a span of 6 bases. The CDR3 here is CAISDQLSGNTIYF. CDR3 bases: TGTGCCATCAGTGACCAGCTCTCTGGAAACACCATATATTTT.

The genes are TRBV4-1 and TRBJ1-1; D is possibly TRBD1 (6 bases). The CDR3 is made up of 14 amino acids. Per the germline V gene, CDR1 is MGHRA and CDR2 is YSYEKL. V was trimmed by 2 bases and J by 3 bases, leaving 10 bases between them. The CDR3 spells CASSQRNRDTEAFF. CDR3 DNA sequence: TGCGCCAGCAGCCAACGGAACAGGGACACTGAAGCTTTCTTT.

The genes are TRBV5-1 and TRBJ2-7; D may be TRBD2 (5 bases). This CDR3 comprises 13 residues. V was cut by 1 base and J by 4 bases, with 9 bases left in between. Germline V gene lookup returns CDR1 SGHRS and CDR2 YFSETQ. Here the CDR3 DNA reads TGCGCCAGCAGCTTGCCATCGGGGTACGAGCAGTACTTC. This encodes CASSLPSGYEQYF.

The gene calls are TRBV9 and TRBJ1-2; no firm D call. This CDR3 region has 14 residues. CDR1 SGDLS and CDR2 YYNGEE come from the germline V gene. V lost 0 bases, J lost 8 bases, and 14 bases lay in between. The CDR3 sequence: CASSVEAGSVGYTF. The CDR3 bases are TGTGCCAGCAGCGTAGAGGCAGGATCGGTCGGCTACACCTTC.

The genes are TRBV28 and TRBJ1-2; 7 bases line up with TRBD1. With 5 bases clipped from V and 0 bases from J, the junction kept 3 bases outside the gene matches. Per germline, CDR1 MDHEN and CDR2 SYDVKM. There are 14 residues in the CDR3. The chain's CDR3 is CASSIGTANYGYTF. The CDR3 DNA sequence: TGTGCCAGCAGTATCGGGACAGCTAACTATGGCTACACCTTC.